This TCR beta chain was retrieved from a study of shared clonotypes between healthy human individuals. Across the whole study: Donors were a couple of women and a few men aged 18 to 49.

Overall study results and limits: Lower generation probabilities were found for non-shared clonotypes than for those shared by all four donors. The researchers took only blood, and tissue repertoires probably look different.

Over several immunoSEQ plates, each subset's genomic DNA was distributed in even portions. TCRdb keeps only in-frame clones here, not all; method: immunoSEQ multiplex PCR. Here the sample spans some 2 million clones, roughly 96% being singletons. A remark on this clone: Its antigen is undetermined.

The source of this sequence is a young man in good health. The sequenced sample consisted of naive CD4+ T cells sorted from blood. Described subset: CD45RA+ positively selected.

CDR3 region: CSVGWDRPFYEQYF. For the CDR3, the DNA is TGCAGCGTTGGTTGGGACAGGCCTTTCTACGAGCAGTACTTC. The chain couples TRBV29-1 to TRBJ2-7; 8 nucleotides align to TRBD1. J lost 3 bases, V lost 4 bases, and 8 bases had no gene match. CDR3 length: 14 residues. CDR1 and CDR2 (germline): SQVTM, ANQGSEA.